This T cell receptor beta chain was captured by sequencing in a study of blood T cell repertoires in COVID-19. The germline V and J ends were trimmed by 5 bases and 1 base, with 18 bases remaining between them. The germline gives CDR1 LNHDA, CDR2 SQIVND (reference sequence). The CDR3 covers 16 residues. Generated by immunoSEQ multiplex PCR, the TCRdb table keeps only in-frame clones and is missing some. Here the sample spans under 450,000 clones, approximately 88% being singletons. The chain has TRBV19 and TRBJ2-7; D perhaps matches TRBD2 (7 bases). The receptor's source is a woman in her forties or fifties with COVID-19, enrolled during active disease. Sequencing used peripheral blood. The CDR3 here is CASSPGRGALSYEQYF. The DNA of the CDR3 is TGTGCCAGTAGTCCTGGGAGGGGGGCCCTGTCCTACGAGCAGTACTTC.